These 19 T cell receptor beta chains originate from one sample sequenced in a study of T cell responses to AZD1222 COVID-19 vaccine (dated by TCRdb to the early 2020s). Read against the paper, the sample's time point label means: baseline before first vaccination. The library relied on the immunoSEQ multiplex PCR assay. TCRdb took this table from immuneACCESS and kept in-frame rearrangements with V and J called. Such tables lack part of the clones; where checked against another copy, unresolved V genes explain under half of the gap, and the rest is unexplained. This sample comprises 150,000 to 200,000 clones, almost 90% of them detected only once. Approximately 8% of the sample comes from the top ten. The sample in question was peripheral blood, obtained on day 0 of AZD1222 vaccination. The receptors originated from an adult in good health.

The chain uses TRBV6-1 and TRBJ1-3, with TRBD1 matching over 9 bases. CDR3 length: 16 residues. The trim removed 2 bases at V and 8 bases at J, leaving 10 bases unmatched. Germline V gene sequence: CDR1 MNHNS, CDR2 SASEGT. For the CDR3, the DNA is TGTGCCAGCAGTGAACTGGACAGGGGTTCGCGGGACACCATATATTTT. Translating it yields CASSELDRGSRDTIYF.

V and J are TRBV9 and TRBJ2-7, with D unresolved. Germline V gives CDR1 SGDLS, CDR2 YYNGEE. This CDR3 has 14 residues. V was trimmed by 0 bases and J by 0 bases, leaving 7 bases between them. In DNA form, the CDR3 reads TGTGCCAGCAGCGTAGTGGGATCCTCCTACGAGCAGTACTTC. This codes for CASSVVGSSYEQYF.

This clone was seen only a few times. V gene TRBV9 combines with J gene TRBJ2-2; no clear D gene. Deletions cut 0 bases from V and 8 bases from J, with 11 bases between. CDR3 size: 14 residues. CDR1 and CDR2 from the germline V gene are SGDLS and YYNGEE. CDR3 in DNA: TGTGCCAGCAGCGTAGCCCAGGCGAGGGGGGAGCTGTTTTTT. Protein product: CASSVAQARGELFF.

This chain uses TRBV6-5 with TRBJ2-4, with no clear D. The germline gives CDR1 MNHEY, CDR2 SVGAGI. The CDR3 runs 14 residues. V was trimmed by 8 bases and J by 6 bases, leaving 17 bases between them. CDR3 region: CASQSRVMGNIQYF. CDR3 DNA sequence: TGTGCCAGCCAAAGCCGGGTGATGGGAAACATTCAGTACTTC.

V and J are TRBV14 and TRBJ2-7, with TRBD1 matching over 9 bases. This CDR3 spans 15 amino acids. The ends lost 4 bases at V and 0 bases at J; junction bases unmatched: 4. CDR1 SGHDN and CDR2 FVKESK come from the germline V gene. This CDR3 reads CASSLTTGGSYEQYF. The CDR3 region has the DNA TGTGCCAGCAGCCTAACGACAGGGGGCTCCTACGAGCAGTACTTC.

The genes are TRBV6-5 and TRBJ2-1, with TRBD2 matching 8 bases. Germline-derived CDR1 and CDR2 are MNHEY and SVGAGI. V was pared by 7 bases and J by 4 bases, with 9 bases of the junction left unmatched. The CDR3 is 15 residues long. CDR3 in DNA: TGTGCCAGCAAAAACCTTAGCGGGGTATACAATGAGCAGTTCTTC. It encodes CASKNLSGVYNEQFF.

The chain carries TRBV4-1 and TRBJ2-6; D may be TRBD1 or TRBD2 (5 bases each). Germline CDR1 and CDR2: MGHRA and YSYEKL. V gave up 6 bases and J gave up 4 bases, with 25 bases separating them. The CDR3 consists of 19 residues. The chain's CDR3 is CASSLTLPGPGAGANVLTF. The CDR3 DNA sequence: TGCGCCAGCAGTCTCACCTTACCCGGGCCCGGGGCCGGGGCCAACGTCCTGACTTTC.

V and J are TRBV5-1 and TRBJ1-4; 8 positions agree with TRBD1. Looked up from germline, CDR1 is SGHRS and CDR2 is YFSETQ. Trimming cost V 8 bases and J 7 bases; bases outside gene matches: 7. This CDR3 is built from 13 residues. The CDR3: CARARGQFEKLFF. In DNA, the CDR3 is TGCGCCAGAGCCAGGGGGCAATTTGAAAAACTGTTTTTT.

The rearrangement joins TRBV6-5 to TRBJ2-2, with D unclear. Trimming cost V 7 bases and J 0 bases, with 3 bases left between them. Looked up from germline, CDR1 is MNHEY and CDR2 is SVGAGI. This CDR3 is built from 12 residues. CDR3 residues: CASNSNTGELFF. The CDR3 DNA is TGTGCCAGCAATTCGAACACCGGGGAGCTGTTTTTT.

The chain uses TRBV10-2 and TRBJ2-5, with 12 bases identical to TRBD2. Germline CDR1 and CDR2: WSHSY and SAAADI. CDR3 length equals 15 residues. Trimming at V came to 4 bases and at J to 4 bases, leaving 4 bases not matched to a gene. CDR3 region: CASSGTSGGRETQYF. DNA of the CDR3: TGCGCCAGCAGTGGCACTAGCGGGGGGAGAGAGACCCAGTACTTC.

V usage is TRBV3-1 (or the pseudogene TRBV3-2) and J usage is TRBJ1-1; no clear D. Germline V gene lookup returns CDR1 LGHDT and CDR2 YNNKEL (reference sequence). The length of the CDR3 is 17 residues. Trimming pared 4 bases from V and 0 bases from J, leaving 18 bases between. The CDR3 nucleotides read TGTGCCAGCAGCCTCTCTGCTGGGCGGGTAATGAACACTGAAGCTTTCTTT. Its translation is CASSLSAGRVMNTEAFF.

This clone has just one count. The V and J genes are TRBV6-5 and TRBJ1-2; D may be TRBD1 (6 bases). The V end lost 0 bases, the J end lost 0 bases, and 8 bases lay between the germline ends. The CDR3 runs to 15 residues. CDR1 is MNHEY and CDR2 is SVGAGI in the germline V gene. The CDR3 DNA reads TGTGCCAGCAGTTACTCGCAGGGGTCTAACTATGGCTACACCTTC. Amino acids: CASSYSQGSNYGYTF.

The gene calls are TRBV27 and TRBJ1-1; TRBD1 matches 8 bases. The germline gives CDR1 MNHEY, CDR2 SMNVEV (reference sequence). CDR3 length: 15 residues. V was clipped by 4 bases and J by 6 bases; unmatched bases: 10. CDR3 in amino acids: CASSSRQGLTAEAFF. CDR3 in DNA: TGTGCCAGCAGTTCCCGACAGGGGTTAACGGCTGAAGCTTTCTTT.

In its sample, this clone ranks as medium-sized. The chain carries TRBV4-1 and TRBJ1-2, with D perhaps TRBD1 (6 bases). This CDR3 has 18 amino acids. The V end was cut by 0 bases, the J end by 4 bases, with 21 bases between. Germline CDR1 and CDR2: MGHRA and YSYEKL. CDR3 region: CASSQEAWGGALGYGYTF. The CDR3, as DNA: TGCGCCAGCAGCCAAGAGGCTTGGGGGGGCGCGTTGGGCTATGGCTACACCTTC.

This chain uses TRBV12-3 or TRBV12-4 with TRBJ1-5, with D maybe TRBD1 (6 bases). V was cut by 6 bases and J by 6 bases, with 9 bases left in between. CDR3 size: 12 residues. The CDR3 DNA reads TGTGCCAGCAGACAGGGTCGTCAGCCCCAGCATTTT. Its protein product is CASRQGRQPQHF.

This chain uses TRBV5-1 with TRBJ2-3; D ambiguous. Trimming left V 0 bases short and J 5 bases short, with 10 bases between. The CDR3 has 14 residues. CDR1 is SGHRS and CDR2 is YFSETQ in the germline V gene. In nucleotides, the CDR3 is TGCGCCAGCAGCTTGGGGGTAGGGCGAGATACGCAGTATTTT. This codes for CASSLGVGRDTQYF. The variable domain in full, completed from reference TRBV5-1 and TRBJ2-3, reads KAGVTQTPRYLIKTRGQQVTLSCSPISGHRSVSWYQQTPGQGLQFLFEYFSETQRNKGNFPGRFSGRQFSNSRSEMNVSTLELGDSALYLCASSLGVGRDTQYFGPGTRLTVL.

This sequence joins TRBV20-1 and TRBJ1-5; no clear D gene. V was cut by 3 bases and J by 3 bases, with 12 bases left in between. This CDR3 spans 14 amino acids. Germline-derived CDR1 and CDR2 are DFQATT and SNEGSKA (reference sequence). The CDR3 coding sequence is TGCAGTGCTAGTGATTCTAGGGTCAATCAGCCCCAGCATTTT. This translates into CSASDSRVNQPQHF.

The table lists this clone with a count of one. CDR3 in DNA: TGTGCCAGCAGTACGGGACGGAAGGAAAATCCCCAGCATTTT. It encodes CASSTGRKENPQHF. The chain recombines TRBV2 with TRBJ1-5; TRBD1 is a possible D gene (5 bases). This CDR3 region has 14 residues. In germline, CDR1 is SNHLY, CDR2 FYNNEI. Trimming pared 5 bases from V and 10 bases from J, leaving 18 bases between.

The V and J genes are TRBV12-3 or TRBV12-4 and TRBJ2-4, with 8 bases lining up with TRBD1. The length of the CDR3 is 12 residues. With 4 bases clipped from V and 13 bases from J, the junction kept 6 bases outside the gene matches. DNA of the CDR3: TGTGCCAGCAGTTCCCGGACAGGGCAGCAGTACTTC. Translating gives CASSSRTGQQYF.